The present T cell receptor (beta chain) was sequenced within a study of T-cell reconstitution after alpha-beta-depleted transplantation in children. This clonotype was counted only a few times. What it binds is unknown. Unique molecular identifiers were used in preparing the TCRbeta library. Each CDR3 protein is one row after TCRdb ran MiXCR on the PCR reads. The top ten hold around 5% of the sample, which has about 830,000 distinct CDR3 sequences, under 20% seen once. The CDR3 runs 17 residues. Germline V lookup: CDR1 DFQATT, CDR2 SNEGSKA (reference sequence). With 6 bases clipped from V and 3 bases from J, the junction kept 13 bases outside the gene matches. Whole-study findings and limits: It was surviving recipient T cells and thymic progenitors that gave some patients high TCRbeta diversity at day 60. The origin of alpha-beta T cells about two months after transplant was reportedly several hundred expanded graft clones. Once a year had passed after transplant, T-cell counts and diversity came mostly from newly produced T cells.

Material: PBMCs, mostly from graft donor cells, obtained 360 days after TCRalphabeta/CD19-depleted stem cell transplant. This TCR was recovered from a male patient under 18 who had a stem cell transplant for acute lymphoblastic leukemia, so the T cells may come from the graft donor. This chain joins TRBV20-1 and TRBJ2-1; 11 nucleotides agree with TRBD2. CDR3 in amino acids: CSADLDVAGGVYNEQFF. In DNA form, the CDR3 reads TGCAGTGCCGACCTTGATGTAGCGGGAGGGGTCTACAATGAGCAGTTCTTC.